This TCR beta chain was documented in a study of blood T cell repertoires in COVID-19. Across the study: Material from acute and convalescent COVID-19 was sourced from the United States, Italy and Spain. In each case, the material was cDNA or gDNA derived from T cells, B-cell-depleted T cells, or PBMCs.

Notes on this clone: The sample has other DNA sequences that encode this CDR3 too.

CDR1 and CDR2 (germline): MNHEY, SVGAGI. This CDR3 contains 14 residues. V shed 5 bases, J shed 1 base, and the junction held 1 base outside the gene matches. In the source study's methods: Counts of nucleated cells, estimated from reference gene primer amplification, were obtained. Some clones are missing from TCRdb's copy, which holds only in-frame ones; the method was immunoSEQ multiplex PCR. The V and J calls and clone size were taken over from that table, and D and trimming were inferred from the DNA. The profile shows 150,000 to 200,000 clones, roughly 78% of them singletons. Material: peripheral blood. The clonotype originates from a man between 70 and 80 years old with active or convalescent COVID-19. This chain links TRBV6-5 with TRBJ2-1; 8 bases align to TRBD2. The CDR3 region has the DNA TGTGCCAGCAGTAGCGGGAGTTCCTACAATGAGCAGTTCTTC. Translated: CASSSGSSYNEQFF.